The 22 T cell receptor beta chains below come from one sample, sequenced in a study of T cells expressing NK-cell markers. TCRdb processed the 5' RACE reads again and assigns one entry to each CDR3 protein, with no DNA. This sample's clone table lists roughly 160,000 distinct CDR3 sequences. Input material: blood T cells: a sorted CD56 or NKG2C T cell subset, CD4+ or CD8+ T cells, or bulk PBMC T cells (not recorded which). The origin of the receptors is a woman aged 18 to 75 in good health.

V and J are TRBV6-1 and TRBJ1-2. Germline-derived CDR1 and CDR2 are MNHNS and SASEGT. This CDR3 has 14 amino acids. The CDR3 sequence is CASSKTSSPYGYTF.

The chain employs TRBV2 and TRBJ1-6; TCRdb outputs TRBD1, but without DNA this stays unchecked. The germline gives CDR1 SNHLY, CDR2 FYNNEI. The CDR3 loop spans 16 amino acids. CDR3: CASMPDRASYNSPLHF.

The rearrangement joins TRBV5-1 to TRBJ1-1. The CDR3 sequence is 13 residues long. In germline, CDR1 is SGHRS, CDR2 YFSETQ. CDR3 residues: CASSFGPNTEAFF.

V is TRBV27 and J is TRBJ1-1. The CDR3 contains 15 residues. Germline CDR1 reads MNHEY; CDR2 reads SMNVEV (reference sequence). CDR3 loop: CASSFFGQSGTEAFF.

V and J are TRBV6-1 and TRBJ2-7; TCRdb's D call, TRBD1, is unchecked because there is no DNA. Germline assignment: CDR1 MNHNS and CDR2 SASEGT. CDR3 size: 13 residues. The CDR3 region is CATQTGTAYEQYF.

The chain employs TRBV20-1 and TRBJ2-3; the D gene TCRdb calls, TRBD1, cannot be checked with no DNA. Germline CDR1 is DFQATT and CDR2 is SNEGSKA (reference sequence). The CDR3 covers 16 residues. The CDR3 reads CSAHPFTRSGTDTQYF.

The CDR3 loop is CASSPRGPTGENYGYTF. V gene TRBV11-1 combines with J gene TRBJ1-2; TCRdb reports TRBD1, a call that lacks DNA to check it against. The CDR3 contains 17 residues. CDR1 and CDR2 from the germline V gene are SGHAT and FQDESV (reference sequence).

The chain is built from TRBV4-1 and TRBJ1-5. CDR3 size: 17 residues. Germline V lookup: CDR1 MGHRA, CDR2 YSYEKL. CDR3 sequence reads: CASSQGKGRDPPRPQHF.

The rearrangement uses TRBV27 and TRBJ2-7; without DNA, the TCRdb call of TRBD2 cannot be checked. Germline loops: CDR1 MNHEY, CDR2 SMNVEV (reference sequence). The CDR3 has 15 amino acids. CDR3 sequence: CASTRLSGSGYEQYF.

The V gene is TRBV3-1, the J gene TRBJ1-1. The CDR3 consists of 17 residues. Germline loops: CDR1 LGHDT, CDR2 YNNKEL (reference sequence). The CDR3 loop is CASSHPATRGSNTEAFF.

The chain uses TRBV5-5 and TRBJ1-2; without DNA, the TCRdb call of TRBD1 cannot be checked. The germline V gene encodes CDR1 SGHKS and CDR2 YYEKEE (reference sequence). CDR3 size: 14 residues. The CDR3 reads CASSSTGGSYGYTF.

The chain employs TRBV4-2 and TRBJ2-3; the D call of TRBD2 rests on TCRdb alone, since no DNA is present to check it. The CDR3 is 15 amino acids. CDR1 is LGHNA and CDR2 is YNFKEQ in the germline V gene. The CDR3 sequence: CASSQGAGVGDTQYF.

This rearrangement joins TRBV3-1 to TRBJ1-1. The V gene's germline CDR1 is LGHDT and CDR2 YNNKEL (reference sequence). The CDR3 contains 13 residues. The CDR3 region is CASSLRTSAWAFF.

J is TRBJ2-2 and V is TRBV5-1; checking the TCRdb D call of TRBD1 is not possible without DNA. CDR3 length equals 18 residues. CDR1 is SGHRS and CDR2 is YFSETQ in the germline V gene. CDR3 in amino acids: CASSSSGGSGAPTGELFF.

The CDR3 spells CASRPGGYNEQFF. J is TRBJ2-1 and V is TRBV5-1; as DNA is missing, the TRBD2 call by TCRdb cannot be tested. The CDR3 totals 13 residues. CDR1 is SGHRS, CDR2 YFSETQ, per germline.

This chain's CDR3 is CASSEGGGRGRETQYF. The chain carries TRBV6-1 and TRBJ2-5; the TCRdb call, TRBD2, lacks DNA for checking. CDR3 length equals 16 residues. CDR1 and CDR2 from the germline V gene are MNHNS and SASEGT.

This chain joins TRBV6-2 or TRBV6-3 and TRBJ2-1; no DNA is available, so the TRBD2 call from TCRdb remains unchecked. Germline-derived CDR1 and CDR2 are MNHEY and SVGEGT. This CDR3 region has 15 residues. The CDR3 loop reads CASSFGLAGDDEQFF.

The chain uses TRBV5-6 and TRBJ2-3. The CDR3 is 13 amino acids. The V gene's germline CDR1 is SGHDT and CDR2 YYEEEE. This CDR3 is CASSFKESDTQYF.

V gene TRBV11-2 combines with J gene TRBJ2-1; lacking DNA, the TRBD2 call made by TCRdb goes unchecked. Germline V gene sequence: CDR1 SGHAT, CDR2 FQNNGV. The CDR3 contains 16 residues. This chain's CDR3 is CASSQAGTSGRNEQFF.

The gene calls are TRBV2 and TRBJ2-1; the TCRdb D gene call, TRBD1, has no DNA to confirm it. This CDR3 contains 15 residues. Germline CDR1 is SNHLY and CDR2 is FYNNEI. This CDR3 is CASRVDRGSHNEQFF.

The genes are TRBV12-3 or TRBV12-4 and TRBJ2-4. The CDR3 covers 15 residues. The CDR3 loop is CASSLGGVAKNIQYF.

This chain uses TRBV11-2 with TRBJ2-7; lacking DNA, the TRBD2 call made by TCRdb goes unchecked. CDR1 SGHAT and CDR2 FQNNGV come from the germline V gene. This CDR3 comprises 16 residues. The CDR3 protein is CASSSFSGGYDYEQYF. Full variable domain (outside the CDR3, taken from reference TRBV11-2 and TRBJ2-7): EAGVAQSPRYKIIEKRQSVAFWCNPISGHATLYWYQQILGQGPKLLIQFQNNGVVDDSQLPKDRFSAERLKGVDSTLKIQPAKLEDSAVYLCASSSFSGGYDYEQYFGPGTRLTVT.